These 12 T cell receptor beta chains share one sample of origin, sequenced in a study of T cells in tumors after PD-1 blockade. The protocol was immunoSEQ multiplex PCR, while the TCRdb copy is restricted to in-frame clones and leaves out a portion. The sample includes approximately 50,000 clones, 65% to 85% of them seen just once. Source: PBMCs, taken before anti-PD-1 therapy. Receptors were obtained from a human donor with advanced basal cell or squamous cell carcinoma (not recorded which).

This chain links TRBV10-1 with TRBJ1-1, with 8 bases lining up with TRBD1. J was trimmed by 7 bases and V by 8 bases; bases with no gene match: 6. Germline CDR1 and CDR2: WNHNN and SYGVQD (reference sequence). The CDR3 covers 12 residues. CDR3 residues: CASSGGTGEAFF. As DNA, the CDR3 is TGCGCCAGCTCTGGAGGGACAGGTGAAGCTTTCTTT.

This sequence joins TRBV28 and TRBJ1-1; the D gene is possibly TRBD1 (5 bases). V was cut by 7 bases and J by 1 base, with 13 bases left in between. Germline CDR1 MDHEN, CDR2 SYDVKM. The CDR3 is 14 amino acids. In nucleotides, the CDR3 is TGTGCCAGCATTCCTTACAGGAAGAACACTGAAGCTTTCTTT. Translation: CASIPYRKNTEAFF.

The chain recombines TRBV6-5 with TRBJ2-7; a possible D gene is TRBD2 (6 bases). This CDR3 contains 15 residues. Trimming removed 2 bases at V and 0 bases at J, with 11 bases between. CDR1 MNHEY and CDR2 SVGAGI come from the germline V gene. The CDR3 spells CASSYRGGNSYEQYF. The CDR3 bases are TGTGCCAGCAGTTACCGCGGAGGGAACTCCTACGAGCAGTACTTC.

The chain links TRBV5-6 to TRBJ2-1; D is unclear. V lost 0 bases and J lost 7, with 5 bases in between. This CDR3 has 12 amino acids. Germline lookup yields CDR1 SGHDT and CDR2 YYEEEE. DNA of the CDR3: TGTGCCAGCAGCTTGGCCTGGAATGAGCAGTTCTTC. Translated: CASSLAWNEQFF.

The chain combines TRBV14 with TRBJ1-2, with D unresolved. This CDR3 is built from 14 residues. Germline V gene sequence: CDR1 SGHDN, CDR2 FVKESK. V shed 0 bases and J shed 8 bases, with 13 bases lying between them. The CDR3 DNA reads as TGTGCCAGCAGCCAAGATGGAGACCAGATCGGCTACACCTTC. Amino acid sequence: CASSQDGDQIGYTF.

This clone was seen a single time. The CDR3 protein is CASSFADTQYF. The CDR3 DNA follows: TGTGCCAGCAGTTTCGCAGATACGCAGTATTTT. The chain couples TRBV12-3 or TRBV12-4 to TRBJ2-3, with unresolved D. This CDR3 spans 11 amino acids. V shed 3 bases and J shed 4 bases, with 2 bases lying between them.

The gene calls are TRBV5-1 and TRBJ2-7, with D possibly matching TRBD1 (6 bases). From germline, CDR1 is SGHRS and CDR2 YFSETQ. V shed 4 bases and J shed 4 bases, with 9 bases lying between them. The CDR3 extends over 12 amino acids. The DNA for the CDR3 is TGCGCCAGCAGCCGGACAGATTACGAGCAGTACTTC. Encoded protein: CASSRTDYEQYF.

As DNA, the CDR3 is TGTGCCAGCAGTGAAGCGGAAAAGGGGTCCCACGAGCAGTACTTC. It specifies CASSEAEKGSHEQYF. The V and J genes are TRBV2 and TRBJ2-7; D is perhaps TRBD1 (5 bases). V lost 0 bases, J lost 5 bases, and 14 bases lay in between. This CDR3 spans 15 amino acids. Germline assignment: CDR1 SNHLY and CDR2 FYNNEI.

This clone was counted between two and nine times. V usage is TRBV19 and J usage is TRBJ1-5; D perhaps matches TRBD1 (6 bases). This CDR3 region has 16 residues. Germline-derived CDR1 and CDR2 are LNHDA and SQIVND (reference sequence). V was pared by 1 base and J by 4 bases, with 14 bases between. CDR3 DNA sequence: TGTGCCAGTAGTATAGGTGGGCAGGGACAAAATCAGCCCCAGCATTTT. It codes for CASSIGGQGQNQPQHF. Full variable domain (missing parts from reference TRBV19 and TRBJ1-5): DGGITQSPKYLFRKEGQNVTLSCEQNLNHDAMYWYRQDPGQGLRLIYYSQIVNDFQKGDIAEGYSVSREKKESFPLTVTSAQKNPTAFYLCASSIGGQGQNQPQHFGDGTRLSIL.

The genes are TRBV28 and TRBJ1-5; tentative D call: TRBD1 (6 bases). With 3 bases removed from V and 2 bases from J, the gap between germline ends came to 14 bases. CDR1 and CDR2 from the germline V gene are MDHEN and SYDVKM. The CDR3 consists of 16 residues. CDR3 nucleotide sequence: TGTGCCAGCAGTTTGGAGGGGGGCCAAGGCAATCAGCCCCAGCATTTT. It is translated as CASSLEGGQGNQPQHF.

The chain carries TRBV18 and TRBJ2-2, with 7 bases lining up with TRBD1. Trimming cost V 4 bases and J 7 bases; bases outside gene matches: 9. Germline lookup yields CDR1 KGHSH and CDR2 LQKENI. CDR3 length equals 15 residues. The CDR3 sequence is CASSLRDSSFGELFF. The CDR3 nucleotides read TGTGCCAGCTCACTCCGGGACAGCAGTTTCGGGGAGCTGTTTTTT.

V usage is TRBV6-5 and J usage is TRBJ2-7, with TRBD2 identical over 14 bases. Germline-derived CDR1 and CDR2 are MNHEY and SVGAGI. The CDR3 covers 15 residues. The V and J ends lost 6 bases and 2 bases, in that order; junction bases with no gene match: 3. CDR3 nucleotide sequence: TGTGCCAGCAGGCCGACTAGCGGGGGGGCCTACGAGCAGTACTTC. Translating it yields CASRPTSGGAYEQYF.